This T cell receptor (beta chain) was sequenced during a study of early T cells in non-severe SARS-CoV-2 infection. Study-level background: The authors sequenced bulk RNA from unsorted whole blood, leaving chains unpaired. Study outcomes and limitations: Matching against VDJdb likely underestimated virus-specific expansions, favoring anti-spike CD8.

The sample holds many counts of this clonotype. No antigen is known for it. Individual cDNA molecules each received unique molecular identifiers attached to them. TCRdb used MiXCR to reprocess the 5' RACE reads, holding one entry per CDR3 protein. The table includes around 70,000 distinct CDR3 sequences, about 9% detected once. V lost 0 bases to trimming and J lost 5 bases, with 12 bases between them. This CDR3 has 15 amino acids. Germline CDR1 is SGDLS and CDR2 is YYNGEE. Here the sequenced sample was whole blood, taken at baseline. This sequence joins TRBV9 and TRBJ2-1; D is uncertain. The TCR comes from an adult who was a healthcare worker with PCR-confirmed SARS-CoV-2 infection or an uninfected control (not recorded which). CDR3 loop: CASSVGRRRDNEQFF. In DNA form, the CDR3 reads TGTGCCAGCAGCGTAGGTCGGAGACGAGACAATGAGCAGTTCTTC.